The TCR beta chain under discussion was sequenced for a study of CD8 T cells in Susac syndrome. Sequencing of TCR beta was performed on blood CD8+ and CD4+ T cells. An input of about 0.45 to 1 ug of RNA was subjected to reverse transcription using random hexamers. TCRdb reprocessed the immunoSEQ multiplex PCR reads via MiXCR and lists one record per CDR3 protein. The top ten hold approximately 0.1% of the sample, which has about 180,000 distinct CDR3 sequences, around 95% seen once. The receptor was derived from a human donor with multiple sclerosis. Input material: CD4+ T cells from PBMCs.

As DNA, the CDR3 is TGCGCCAGCAGCAGAAGGACAGCGAACACTGAAGCTTTCTTT. Translating gives CASSRRTANTEAFF. V and J are TRBV5-1 and TRBJ1-1; possibly TRBD1 for D (6 bases). Germline V gives CDR1 SGHRS, CDR2 YFSETQ. Trimming left V 4 bases short and J 1 base short, with 11 bases between. This CDR3 region has 14 residues.